One and the same sample provided the 28 T cell receptor beta chains below, sequenced in a study of post-analysis software for immune sequencing data. Study-level points and caveats: Included in a set of roughly five TRBV segments more frequent in patients than controls were TRBV5-6, TRBV5-1 and TRBV20-1.

Researchers reported that TCR beta cDNA libraries carried unique molecular identifiers. TCRdb passed the PCR reads through MiXCR, listing each CDR3 protein once. In the table there are approximately 730,000 distinct CDR3 sequences, 30% of which are singletons. The antigens these receptors bind are not known. The sample was blood. These receptors all come from a girl aged 10 to 17 with multiple sclerosis.

This clonotype has only a few counts. The V and J genes are TRBV6-5 and TRBJ2-5; D assignment may be TRBD1 or TRBD2 (5 bases each). The germline V and J ends were trimmed by 2 bases and 5 bases, with 15 bases remaining between them. The length of the CDR3 is 15 residues. The germline gives CDR1 MNHEY, CDR2 SVGAGI. This chain's CDR3 is CASSYGHGKGETQYF. The CDR3 DNA is TGTGCCAGCAGTTACGGCCACGGGAAGGGGGAGACCCAGTACTTC.

The rearrangement links TRBV20-1 to TRBJ2-3, with TRBD2 as a possible D gene (6 bases). V lost 1 base, J lost 4 bases, and 12 bases lay in between. CDR1 is DFQATT, CDR2 SNEGSKA, per germline (reference sequence). There are 14 residues in the CDR3. CDR3 DNA: TGCAGTGCTAGAGGAGGGCCGGGGGCAGATACGCAGTATTTT. It is translated as CSARGGPGADTQYF.

The chain is built from TRBV18 and TRBJ2-4, with 8 bases fitting TRBD1. The ends lost 6 bases at V and 5 bases at J; junction bases unmatched: 6. The CDR3 contains 14 residues. Germline loops: CDR1 KGHSH, CDR2 LQKENI. In DNA form, the CDR3 reads TGTGCCAGCTCCCTGACAGGGGAGGAAAACATTCAGTACTTC. Its translation: CASSLTGEENIQYF.

The gene calls are TRBV20-1 and TRBJ2-7; D is perhaps TRBD1 or TRBD2 (6 bases each). Germline V gene lookup returns CDR1 DFQATT and CDR2 SNEGSKA (reference sequence). The CDR3 has 11 amino acids. In nucleotides, the CDR3 is TGCAACGCGGGACAAAACTACGAGCAGTACTTC. It translates to CNAGQNYEQYF.

This clonotype showed up just a few times. The rearrangement joins TRBV28 to TRBJ2-7; TRBD1 might be the D (6 bases). The V and J ends lost 5 bases and 7 bases respectively, with 15 bases between them. The CDR3 is made up of 13 amino acids. From germline, CDR1 is MDHEN and CDR2 SYDVKM. Written as DNA, the CDR3 is TGTGCCAGCAGTCTCCCGGGACACGCTGAGCAGTACTTC. Translation: CASSLPGHAEQYF.

This clonotype was counted a few times. DNA for the CDR3: TGTGCCAGCAGCTTTAGTGGGGGTACGCAGTATTTT. The encoded protein is CASSFSGGTQYF. The gene calls are TRBV7-2 and TRBJ2-3; the D call may be TRBD1 or TRBD2 (5 bases each). Per germline, CDR1 SGHTA and CDR2 FQGNSA. The CDR3 is 12 residues long. V lost 3 bases, J lost 8 bases, and 9 bases lay in between.

The genes are TRBV5-1 and TRBJ1-1; D unclear. The V gene lost 0 bases and the J gene lost 9 bases, with 15 bases spanning the gap. Germline V gene sequence: CDR1 SGHRS, CDR2 YFSETQ. The CDR3 has 14 residues. The CDR3 nucleotides read TGCGCCAGCAGCTTGGCCGGAATTTCCCGGCAAGCTTTCTTT. It yields the protein CASSLAGISRQAFF. Full variable domain (rest looked up from reference TRBV5-1 and TRBJ1-1): KAGVTQTPRYLIKTRGQQVTLSCSPISGHRSVSWYQQTPGQGLQFLFEYFSETQRNKGNFPGRFSGRQFSNSRSEMNVSTLELGDSALYLCASSLAGISRQAFFGQGTRLTVV.

This clonotype was recorded a few times. V usage is TRBV7-2 and J usage is TRBJ2-4; the D gene is possibly TRBD1 (6 bases). Germline CDR1 SGHTA, CDR2 FQGNSA. V gave up 1 base and J gave up 6 bases, with 10 bases separating them. The CDR3 sequence is 14 residues long. The CDR3 DNA follows: TGTGCCAGCAGCTTAGACAGGGCCGGAAACATTCAGTACTTC. As protein: CASSLDRAGNIQYF. Based on the CDR3 plus reference TRBV7-2 and TRBJ2-4, the full variable domain is GAGVSQSPSNKVTEKGKDVELRCDPISGHTALYWYRQSLGQGLEFLIYFQGNSAPDKSGLPSDRFSAERTGGSVSTLTIQRTQQEDSAVYLCASSLDRAGNIQYFGAGTRLSVL.

This clonotype was detected a few times. The CDR3, as DNA: TGCGCCAGCAGCTTGACGGGGCGACAGAATAGCAATCAGCCCCAGCATTTT. Encoded protein: CASSLTGRQNSNQPQHF. The genes are TRBV5-1 and TRBJ1-5, with D possibly being TRBD1 (5 bases). The germline gives CDR1 SGHRS, CDR2 YFSETQ. Between the trimmed V and J ends, which lost 1 base and 0 bases, there was a span of 14 bases. This CDR3 spans 17 amino acids.

J is TRBJ2-4 and V is TRBV4-3; no clear D. This CDR3 contains 16 residues. The germline V gene has CDR1 LGHNA and CDR2 YSLEER. Trimming removed 1 base from V and 0 bases from J, with 10 bases in between. CDR3 residues: CASSQGGFLAKNIQYF. CDR3 DNA sequence: TGCGCCAGCAGCCAAGGTGGATTCCTAGCCAAAAACATTCAGTACTTC.

This clonotype occurred many times. V is TRBV10-1 and J is TRBJ2-1; 8 nucleotides match TRBD1. The germline V gene encodes CDR1 WNHNN and CDR2 SYGVQD (reference sequence). V was pared by 3 bases and J by 4 bases, with 5 bases of the junction left unmatched. This CDR3 has 15 residues. The CDR3 bases are TGCGCCAGCAGTGATTCGGACAGGGTATACAATGAGCAGTTCTTC. This codes for CASSDSDRVYNEQFF.

This chain links TRBV5-6 with TRBJ1-6, with no clear D. V lost 2 bases, J lost 4 bases, and 16 bases lay in between. Germline V gene data show CDR1 as SGHDT and CDR2 as YYEEEE. CDR3 length equals 17 residues. The CDR3 nucleotides are TGTGCCAGCAGCTTCGGTGCGACCCTAAAGTATAATTCACCCCTCCACTTT. Its translation: CASSFGATLKYNSPLHF.

V and J are TRBV6-2 or TRBV6-3 and TRBJ2-1; 9 bases are a match to TRBD2. Germline CDR1 is MNHEY and CDR2 is SVGEGT. CDR3 size: 23 residues. J gave up 0 bases and V 0 bases, and 21 bases lay outside the gene matches. Here the CDR3 reads CASSYSSELAGVKVQSSYNEQFF. CDR3 coding DNA: TGTGCCAGCAGTTACTCTTCGGAACTAGCGGGCGTCAAAGTTCAGAGCTCCTACAATGAGCAGTTCTTC.

The J gene is TRBJ1-2, the V gene TRBV12-3 or TRBV12-4; a weak D match, TRBD1 (5 bases). This CDR3 has 15 amino acids. The V and J ends lost 7 bases and 4 bases respectively, with 19 bases between them. This CDR3 reads CASTQSGVGVYGYTF. The CDR3 DNA follows: TGTGCCAGCACCCAATCGGGGGTGGGGGTCTATGGCTACACCTTC.

V and J are TRBV7-2 and TRBJ2-1; 9 nucleotides agree with TRBD2. The J segment lost 6 bases and the V segment lost 5 bases, leaving 8 bases of the junction unmatched. The CDR3 has 15 amino acids. Looked up from germline, CDR1 is SGHTA and CDR2 is FQGNSA. CDR3 sequence (DNA): TGTGCCAGCAGCCAGGCTAGCGGGAACTCCAATGAGCAGTTCTTC. This encodes CASSQASGNSNEQFF. Full variable domain (outside the CDR3, taken from reference TRBV7-2 and TRBJ2-1): GAGVSQSPSNKVTEKGKDVELRCDPISGHTALYWYRQSLGQGLEFLIYFQGNSAPDKSGLPSDRFSAERTGGSVSTLTIQRTQQEDSAVYLCASSQASGNSNEQFFGPGTRLTVL.

The rearrangement links TRBV7-7 to TRBJ2-7, with TRBD2 identical over 10 bases. There are 15 residues in the CDR3. CDR1 is SSHAT, CDR2 FNYEAQ, per germline (reference sequence). Unmatched junction bases numbered 1, after V lost 0 bases and J lost 2 bases. The CDR3 protein is CASSLAGLAAYEQYF. CDR3 nucleotides: TGTGCCAGCAGCTTAGCAGGACTAGCGGCCTACGAGCAGTACTTC.

This chain connects TRBV4-3 to TRBJ1-2; possible D gene TRBD1, 5 bases. V lost 1 base and J 7 bases, leaving 19 bases between the germline ends. The CDR3 is 16 amino acids. Germline V CDR1 and CDR2: LGHNA, YSLEER. CDR3 nucleotides: TGCGCCAGCAGCCAAGGGCCGGGCGGGGGAGATGGTGGCTACACCTTC. Its protein is CASSQGPGGGDGGYTF.

This clonotype came up once. A much larger clone differs from this one at a single base, so this may be a read error. The chain links TRBV29-1 to TRBJ2-6; 7 bases are a match to TRBD1. Looked up from germline, CDR1 is SQVTM and CDR2 is ANQGSEA. This CDR3 is 16 amino acids long. The CDR3 sequence: CGVEDRQGAGANVLTF. CDR3 sequence (DNA): TGCGGCGTTGAAGATCGGCAGGGGGCTGGGGCCAACGTCCTGACTTTC.

The sample holds a few counts of this clonotype. The chain links TRBV29-1 to TRBJ2-1; 9 nucleotides match TRBD1. V lost 8 bases and J lost 6; bases outside the gene matches: 8. The CDR3 has 13 residues. The V gene's germline CDR1 is SQVTM and CDR2 ANQGSEA. CDR3 residues: CSLRDRVINEQFF. Here the CDR3 DNA reads TGCAGCTTACGGGACAGGGTGATCAATGAGCAGTTCTTC.

The sample holds a few counts of this clonotype. The rearrangement uses TRBV7-2 and TRBJ2-4, with D hard to call. Germline CDR1 SGHTA, CDR2 FQGNSA. The CDR3 has 11 amino acids. The V end lost 5 bases, the J end lost 3 bases, and 2 bases lay between the germline ends. The CDR3 sequence: CASSLKNIQYF. DNA of the CDR3: TGTGCCAGCAGCCTCAAAAACATTCAGTACTTC.

This chain connects TRBV7-9 to TRBJ1-4; 10 bases are a match to TRBD1. The germline V gene encodes CDR1 SEHNR and CDR2 FQNEAQ (reference sequence). The ends lost 0 bases at V and 7 bases at J; junction bases unmatched: 5. The length of the CDR3 is 16 residues. For the CDR3, the DNA is TGTGCCAGCAGCTTAGCCCGGACAGGGGGAGGTGAAAAACTGTTTTTT. Protein product: CASSLARTGGGEKLFF.

This chain links TRBV5-6 with TRBJ2-5; D is unclear. Trimming pared 6 bases from V and 9 bases from J, leaving 27 bases between. Germline CDR1 and CDR2: SGHDT and YYEEEE. This CDR3 spans 16 amino acids. Here the CDR3 reads CASTIGKAPSKVPQYF. CDR3 in DNA: TGTGCCAGCACCATTGGGAAAGCCCCGTCAAAGGTGCCCCAGTACTTC.

This clonotype was detected a few times. The chain is built from TRBV7-9 and TRBJ1-6; weak D call: TRBD1 (6 bases). Germline assignment: CDR1 SEHNR and CDR2 FQNEAQ (reference sequence). V shed 5 bases and J shed 5 bases, with 13 bases lying between them. This CDR3 is 15 amino acids long. The CDR3 DNA reads as TGTGCCAGCAGCCCTCGGGCAGGGGATAATTCACCCCTCCACTTT. It codes for CASSPRAGDNSPLHF.

The chain recombines TRBV20-1 with TRBJ2-5; 10 bases agree with TRBD2. The CDR3 length is 12 residues. Germline V CDR1 and CDR2: DFQATT, SNEGSKA (reference sequence). V dropped 5 bases and J dropped 11; count of bases not matched to a gene: 8. CDR3 DNA: TGCAGTGCTGCCGGGACTAGCGAGGAGCAGTACTTC. This translates into CSAAGTSEEQYF.

The CDR3 bases are TGCAGTGCTAGAGTTTTGGTAGGGAGCAATCAGCCCCAGCATTTT. This translates into CSARVLVGSNQPQHF. This sequence joins TRBV20-1 and TRBJ1-5; D is ambiguous. Deletions cut 1 base from V and 1 base from J, with 11 bases between. The CDR3 consists of 15 residues. Germline V gene data show CDR1 as DFQATT and CDR2 as SNEGSKA (reference sequence).

CDR3 bases: TGTGCCAGCAGTCAAGACACCGGGGCCAATTCACCCCTCCACTTT. Its protein is CASSQDTGANSPLHF. The rearrangement joins TRBV12-3 or TRBV12-4 to TRBJ1-6, with a tentative D call TRBD1 (5 bases). Between the trimmed V and J ends, which lost 5 bases and 7 bases, there was a span of 15 bases. CDR3 length equals 15 residues.

The chain joins TRBV3-1 to TRBJ1-2; TRBD1 aligns across 9 bases. With 0 bases clipped from V and 10 bases from J, the junction kept 9 bases outside the gene matches. In germline, CDR1 is LGHDT, CDR2 YNNKEL (reference sequence). The CDR3 loop spans 15 amino acids. The CDR3: CASSQDLTGTGNYTF. The DNA for the CDR3 is TGTGCCAGCAGCCAAGATCTAACCGGGACAGGGAACTACACCTTC.

A remark on this clonotype: At one of its ends the junction is not consistent with the germline gene, which may arise from a read error. V and J are TRBV3-1 and TRBJ1-6, with a weak D call TRBD1 (5 bases). Germline values: CDR1 LGHDT, CDR2 YNNKEL (reference sequence). CDR3 length equals 18 residues. The CDR3 DNA is TGTGCCGGCAGCCAAGATTTCCGGGGGACGTTCGGGAATTCACCCCTCCACTTT. Its translation: CAGSQDFRGTFGNSPLHF.